This T cell receptor beta chain was captured by sequencing in a study of T cell responses to AZD1222 COVID-19 vaccine. The CDR3 has 14 residues. The germline CDR1 and CDR2 sequences are KGHSH and LQKENI. V was clipped by 4 bases and J by 4 bases, with 10 bases between them. Measured with immunoSEQ multiplex PCR; TCRdb has only the in-frame clones, and not every one. The sample consists of 90,000 to 95,000 clones, over 75% of them appearing once. Concerning this clone: What it recognizes is unknown.

Findings and caveats of the study: The number of AZD1222 recipients seropositive at baseline was only five or six. Spike-specific TCR breadth and depth grew following two AZD1222 doses. Clonal diversity may have been underestimated, and the donors were mostly white British, with more females than males. Repertoires were collected only later (after the peak T cell response had occurred).

The V gene is TRBV18, the J gene TRBJ1-4, with D uncertain. The sequence was collected from an adult in good health. Source: peripheral blood, taken on day 0 of AZD1222 vaccination. DNA of the CDR3: TGTGCCAGCTCACTATATTCGGGTAATGAAAAACTGTTTTTT. It translates to CASSLYSGNEKLFF.